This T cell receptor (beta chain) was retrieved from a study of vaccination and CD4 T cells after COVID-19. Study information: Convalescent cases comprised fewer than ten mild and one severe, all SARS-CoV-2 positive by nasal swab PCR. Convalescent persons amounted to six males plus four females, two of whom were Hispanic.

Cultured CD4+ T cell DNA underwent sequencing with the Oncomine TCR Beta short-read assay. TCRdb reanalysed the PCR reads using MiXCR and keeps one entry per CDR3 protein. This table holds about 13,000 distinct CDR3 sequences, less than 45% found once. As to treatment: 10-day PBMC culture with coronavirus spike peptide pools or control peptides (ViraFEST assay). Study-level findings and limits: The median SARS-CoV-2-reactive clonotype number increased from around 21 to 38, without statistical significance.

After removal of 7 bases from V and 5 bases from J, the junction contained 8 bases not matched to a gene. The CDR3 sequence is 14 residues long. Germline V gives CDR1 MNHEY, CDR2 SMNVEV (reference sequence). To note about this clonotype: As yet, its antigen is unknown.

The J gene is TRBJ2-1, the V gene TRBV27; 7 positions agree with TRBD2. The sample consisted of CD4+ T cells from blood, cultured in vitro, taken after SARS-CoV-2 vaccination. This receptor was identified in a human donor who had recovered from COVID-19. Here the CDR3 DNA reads TGTGCCAGCAAGGTGGCCCGGGGGGACAATGAGCAGTTCTTC. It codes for CASKVARGDNEQFF.